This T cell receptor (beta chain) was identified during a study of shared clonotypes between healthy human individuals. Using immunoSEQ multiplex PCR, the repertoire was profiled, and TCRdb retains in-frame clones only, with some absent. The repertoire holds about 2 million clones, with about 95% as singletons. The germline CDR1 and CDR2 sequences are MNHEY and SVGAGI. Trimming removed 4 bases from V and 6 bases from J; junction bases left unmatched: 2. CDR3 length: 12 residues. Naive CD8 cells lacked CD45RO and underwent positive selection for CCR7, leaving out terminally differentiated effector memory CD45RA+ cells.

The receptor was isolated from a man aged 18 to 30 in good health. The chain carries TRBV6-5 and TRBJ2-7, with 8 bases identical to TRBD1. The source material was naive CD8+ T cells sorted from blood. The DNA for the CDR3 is TGTGCCAGCAGTTCTGACAGGGGCGAGCAGTACTTC. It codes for CASSSDRGEQYF.